The clone carrying this T cell receptor beta chain has at least ten counts. This sample was included in a study of neurological immune-mediated disorders. V was pared by 2 bases and J by 5 bases, with 15 bases between. There are 15 residues in the CDR3. In germline, CDR1 is LGHDT, CDR2 YNNKEL (reference sequence). The cDNA came from 5'RACE, which used 10-nucleotide random UMIs. TCRdb used MiXCR to reprocess the 5' RACE reads, holding one entry per CDR3 protein. The data contain fewer than 80,000 distinct CDR3 sequences, 5.2% of them singletons. The TCR originated in a woman aged 25 to 39 with multiple sclerosis. The chain employs TRBV3-1 and TRBJ2-5; tentative D call: TRBD1 (6 bases). Sequences were obtained from PBMCs. The CDR3 sequence is CASSQPTGTGETQYF. In DNA, the CDR3 is TGTGCCAGCAGCCAACCGACGGGTACAGGGGAGACCCAGTACTTC.